The entry below describes one T cell receptor (beta chain). The target antigen is unknown. These data originate in a study of post-analysis software for immune sequencing data. Whole-study results and caveats: Patients carried five TRBV segments more frequently than controls did, and TRBV5-6, TRBV5-1 and TRBV20-1 were among them. There was significantly lower normalized Chao1 diversity in multiple sclerosis patients than in controls.

The CDR3 consists of 14 residues. The germline V gene has CDR1 LNHDA and CDR2 SQIVND (reference sequence). Libraries were made from TCR beta cDNA, and they carried unique molecular identifiers. Once about 0.95 to 10 million T cells were used, roughly 0.5 million cDNA molecules resulted. TCRdb fed the PCR reads into MiXCR, producing one record per CDR3 protein. The sample records roughly 870,000 distinct CDR3 sequences, approximately 50% being singletons. The receptor comes from a girl aged 5-17 years with multiple sclerosis. The chain has TRBV19 and TRBJ2-4; either TRBD1 or TRBD2 may supply D (5 bases each). The closer fit of TRBJ2-7 to the DNA end suggests the J call may be wrong. The sequenced sample was blood. CDR3 bases: TGTGCCAGTAGTATGCACGGGACGAACTACGAGCAGTACTTC. Translating it yields CASSMHGTNYEQYF.